This TCR beta chain was recovered during a study of regulatory T cells in long-lasting Graves disease. This clonotype was observed a handful of times. Described time point: newly diagnosed GD, antithyroid drugs for less than 3 months. Generation of the TCR library employed RNA extracted from PBMCs. For TCR beta, libraries came from iRepertoire HTBI primers and Arm-PCR of CDR3 regions. TCRdb passed the multiplex PCR reads through MiXCR, listing each CDR3 protein once. The data contain some 560,000 distinct CDR3 sequences, 16% of them singletons. This CDR3 spans 14 amino acids. Trimming cost V 6 bases and J 6 bases, with 15 bases left between them. These records were also assigned to another study, of T cells in Graves' hyperthyroidism and ophthalmopathy. That paper adds: Together with thyroid ultrasound, orbital computed tomography, serum thyroxine and TRAb, clinical symptoms were used for diagnoses.

The source is a woman in her forties or fifties with Graves disease. Sequencing used peripheral blood mononuclear cells (PBMCs), obtained at new diagnosis, from a patient treated with antithyroid drugs. V and J are TRBV12-3 or TRBV12-4 and TRBJ1-5, with D perhaps TRBD1 (6 bases). The CDR3 DNA is TGTGCCAGCAGCCCGAGTGGGGGCCGTCAGCCCCAGCATTTT. It encodes CASSPSGGRQPQHF.